The clone carrying this T cell receptor (beta chain) was detected only once. V lost 3 bases to trimming and J lost 5 bases; unmatched junction nucleotides: 3. CDR3 length equals 13 residues. From germline, CDR1 is SGHDT and CDR2 YYEEEE. These data come from a study of blood T cell repertoires in COVID-19. Looking at the study overall: COVID-19 samples collected from the United States, Italy and Spain covered acute and convalescent phases. Nucleic acid was either cDNA or gDNA, and it came from T cells, B-cell-depleted T cells, or PBMCs.

In the study's own analysis: Reference gene primers were amplified, and this amplification served to estimate nucleated cell counts. The method was immunoSEQ multiplex PCR; TCRdb's version includes in-frame clones alone and lacks a portion of them. That table gives V, J and clone size, and the DNA gave D and trimming. The sample holds 150,000 to 200,000 clones, 86% seen once. This TCR derives from a middle-aged woman in a cohort exposed to, infected with or recovered from COVID-19 (not recorded which). The chain employs TRBV5-6 and TRBJ1-1, with TRBD1 matching over 8 bases. Sample: PBMCs or T cells enriched from blood (not recorded which). The CDR3 nucleotides read TGTGCCAGCAGCTGGACAGGGACGACTGAAGCTTTCTTT. Translation: CASSWTGTTEAFF.